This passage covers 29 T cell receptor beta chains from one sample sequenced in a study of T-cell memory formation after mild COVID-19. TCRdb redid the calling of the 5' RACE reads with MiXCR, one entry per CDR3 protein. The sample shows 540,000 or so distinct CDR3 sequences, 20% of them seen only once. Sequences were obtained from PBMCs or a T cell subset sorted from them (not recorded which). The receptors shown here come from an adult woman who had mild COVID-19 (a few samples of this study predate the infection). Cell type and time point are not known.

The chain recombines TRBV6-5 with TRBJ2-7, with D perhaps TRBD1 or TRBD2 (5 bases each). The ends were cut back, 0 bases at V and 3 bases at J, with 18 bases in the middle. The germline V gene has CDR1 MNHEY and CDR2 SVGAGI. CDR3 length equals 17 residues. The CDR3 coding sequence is TGTGCCAGCAGTTACTCGAGTTGGGGGTGGGCTAACTACGAGCAGTACTTC. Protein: CASSYSSWGWANYEQYF.

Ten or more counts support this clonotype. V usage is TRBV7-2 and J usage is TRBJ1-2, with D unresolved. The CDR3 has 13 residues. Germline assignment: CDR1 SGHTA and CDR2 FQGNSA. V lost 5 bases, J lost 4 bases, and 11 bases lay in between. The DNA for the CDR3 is TGTGCCAGCAGCCCCACGGCCAGCTATGGCTACACCTTC. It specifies CASSPTASYGYTF.

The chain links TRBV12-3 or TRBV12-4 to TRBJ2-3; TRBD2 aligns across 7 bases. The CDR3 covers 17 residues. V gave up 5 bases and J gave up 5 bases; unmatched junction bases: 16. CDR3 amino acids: CASSPPGASGGEDTQYF. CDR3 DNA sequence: TGTGCCAGCAGTCCCCCCGGGGCCTCGGGAGGTGAAGATACGCAGTATTTT.

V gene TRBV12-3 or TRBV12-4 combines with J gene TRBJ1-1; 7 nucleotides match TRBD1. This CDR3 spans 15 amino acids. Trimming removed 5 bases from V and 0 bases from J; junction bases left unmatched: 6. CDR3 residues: CASSDTGTVNTEAFF. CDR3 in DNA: TGTGCCAGCAGTGATACCGGGACAGTGAACACTGAAGCTTTCTTT.

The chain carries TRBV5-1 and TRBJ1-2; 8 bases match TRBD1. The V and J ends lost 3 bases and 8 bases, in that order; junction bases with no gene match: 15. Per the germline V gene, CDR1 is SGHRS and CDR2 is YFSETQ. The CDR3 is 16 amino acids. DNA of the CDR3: TGCGCCAGCAGCTCGCTCATCGTAACAGGGGGTGAGGGCTACACCTTC. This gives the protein CASSSLIVTGGEGYTF.

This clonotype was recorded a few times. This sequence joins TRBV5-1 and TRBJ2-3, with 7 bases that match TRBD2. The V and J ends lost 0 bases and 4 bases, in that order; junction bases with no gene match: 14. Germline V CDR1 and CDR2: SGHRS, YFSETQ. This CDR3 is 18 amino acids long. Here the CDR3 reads CASSLGAYGAGASDTQYF. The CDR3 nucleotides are TGCGCCAGCAGCTTGGGGGCTTATGGGGCGGGAGCGTCAGATACGCAGTATTTT.

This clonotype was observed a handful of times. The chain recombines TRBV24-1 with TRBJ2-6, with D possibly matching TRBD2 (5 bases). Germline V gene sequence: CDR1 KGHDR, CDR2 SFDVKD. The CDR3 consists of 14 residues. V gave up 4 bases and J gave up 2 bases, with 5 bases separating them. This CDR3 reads CATSERAGANVLTF. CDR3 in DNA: TGTGCCACCAGTGAGAGGGCTGGGGCCAACGTCCTGACTTTC.

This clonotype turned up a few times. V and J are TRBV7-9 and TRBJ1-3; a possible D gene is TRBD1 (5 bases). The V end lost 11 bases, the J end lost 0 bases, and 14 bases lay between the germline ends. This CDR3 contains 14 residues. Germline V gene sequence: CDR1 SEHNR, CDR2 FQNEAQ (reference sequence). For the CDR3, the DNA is TGTGCCGGGACCCCCAGGGTCTCTGGAAACACCATATATTTT. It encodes CAGTPRVSGNTIYF.

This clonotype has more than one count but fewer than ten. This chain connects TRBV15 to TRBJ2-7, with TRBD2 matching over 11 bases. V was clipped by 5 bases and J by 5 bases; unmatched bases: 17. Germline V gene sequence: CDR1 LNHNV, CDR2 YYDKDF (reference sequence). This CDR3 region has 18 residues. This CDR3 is CATSPSFLAGGSNHEQYF. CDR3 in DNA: TGTGCCACCAGCCCGTCGTTTTTAGCGGGAGGGTCTAACCACGAGCAGTACTTC.

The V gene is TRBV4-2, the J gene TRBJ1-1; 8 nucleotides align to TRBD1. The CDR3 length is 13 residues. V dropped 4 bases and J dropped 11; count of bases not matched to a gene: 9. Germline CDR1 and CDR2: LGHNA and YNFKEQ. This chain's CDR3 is CASSPTRTGTAFF. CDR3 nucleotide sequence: TGTGCCAGCAGCCCAACCCGGACAGGGACGGCTTTCTTT.

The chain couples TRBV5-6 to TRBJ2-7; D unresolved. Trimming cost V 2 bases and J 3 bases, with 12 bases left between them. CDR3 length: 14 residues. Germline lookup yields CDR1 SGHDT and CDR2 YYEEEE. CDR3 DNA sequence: TGTGCCAGCAGCTTTGAGTTCTTGGGCTACGAGCAGTACTTC. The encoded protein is CASSFEFLGYEQYF.

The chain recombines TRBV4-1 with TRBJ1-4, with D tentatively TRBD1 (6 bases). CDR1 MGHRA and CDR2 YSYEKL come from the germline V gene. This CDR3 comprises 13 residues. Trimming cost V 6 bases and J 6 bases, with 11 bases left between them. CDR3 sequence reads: CASRTGEYEKLFF. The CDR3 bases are TGCGCCAGCAGGACAGGAGAGTATGAAAAACTGTTTTTT.

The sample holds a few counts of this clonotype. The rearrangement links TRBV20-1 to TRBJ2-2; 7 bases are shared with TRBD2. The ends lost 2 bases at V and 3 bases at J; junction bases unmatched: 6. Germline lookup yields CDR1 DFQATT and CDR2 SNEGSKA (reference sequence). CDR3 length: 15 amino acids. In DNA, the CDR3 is TGCAGTGCTAGACGGAGCGGGGACTACACCGGGGAGCTGTTTTTT. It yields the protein CSARRSGDYTGELFF.

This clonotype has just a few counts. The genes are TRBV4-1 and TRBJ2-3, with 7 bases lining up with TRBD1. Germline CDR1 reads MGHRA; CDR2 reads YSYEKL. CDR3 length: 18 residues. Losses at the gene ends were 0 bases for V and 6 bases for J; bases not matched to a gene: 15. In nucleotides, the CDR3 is TGCGCCAGCAGCCAAGAGGGCCCCCCGGGACAGAAGTTTGATACGCAGTATTTT. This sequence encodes CASSQEGPPGQKFDTQYF.

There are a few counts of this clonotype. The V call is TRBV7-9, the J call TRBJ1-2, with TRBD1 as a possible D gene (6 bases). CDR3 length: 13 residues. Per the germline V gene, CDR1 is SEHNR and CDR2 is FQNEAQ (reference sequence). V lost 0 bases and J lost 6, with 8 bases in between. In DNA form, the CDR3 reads TGTGCCAGCAGCTTAGCGCAGGGGCATGGCTACACCTTC. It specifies CASSLAQGHGYTF.

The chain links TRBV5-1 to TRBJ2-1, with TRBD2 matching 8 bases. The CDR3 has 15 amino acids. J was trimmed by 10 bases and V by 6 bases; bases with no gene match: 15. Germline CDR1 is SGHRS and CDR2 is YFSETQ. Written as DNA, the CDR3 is TGCGCCAGCAAATTATTCACTAGCGGCTTTTTCGAGCAGTTCTTC. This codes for CASKLFTSGFFEQFF.

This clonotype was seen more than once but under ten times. Written as DNA, the CDR3 is TGTGCCAGCACAGTGAATGAAAAACTGTTTTTT. Its protein is CASTVNEKLFF. The chain is built from TRBV2 and TRBJ1-4, with unresolved D. CDR1 is SNHLY and CDR2 is FYNNEI in the germline V gene. This CDR3 comprises 11 residues. Trimming took off 7 bases at V and 5 bases at J, with 5 bases between the two ends.

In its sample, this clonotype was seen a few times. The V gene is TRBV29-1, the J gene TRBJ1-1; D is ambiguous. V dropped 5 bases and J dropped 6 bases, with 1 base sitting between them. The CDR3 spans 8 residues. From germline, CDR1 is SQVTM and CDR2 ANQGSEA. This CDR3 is CSVPEAFF. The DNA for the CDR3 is TGCAGCGTTCCTGAAGCTTTCTTT.

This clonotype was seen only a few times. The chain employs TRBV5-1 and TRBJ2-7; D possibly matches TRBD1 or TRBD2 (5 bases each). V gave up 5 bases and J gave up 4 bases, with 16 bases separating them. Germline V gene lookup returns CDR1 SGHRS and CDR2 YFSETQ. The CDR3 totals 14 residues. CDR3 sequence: CASSLVGENYEQYF. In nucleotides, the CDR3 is TGCGCCAGCAGTCTCGTGGGGGAGAATTACGAGCAGTACTTC. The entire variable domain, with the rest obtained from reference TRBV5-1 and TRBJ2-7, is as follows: KAGVTQTPRYLIKTRGQQVTLSCSPISGHRSVSWYQQTPGQGLQFLFEYFSETQRNKGNFPGRFSGRQFSNSRSEMNVSTLELGDSALYLCASSLVGENYEQYFGPGTRLTVT.

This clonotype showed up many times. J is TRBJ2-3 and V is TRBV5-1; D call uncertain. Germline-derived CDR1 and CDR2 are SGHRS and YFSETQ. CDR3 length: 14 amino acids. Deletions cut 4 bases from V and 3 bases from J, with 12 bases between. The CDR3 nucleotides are TGCGCCAGCAGCCCCCAGGACCCGACAGATACGCAGTATTTT. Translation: CASSPQDPTDTQYF.

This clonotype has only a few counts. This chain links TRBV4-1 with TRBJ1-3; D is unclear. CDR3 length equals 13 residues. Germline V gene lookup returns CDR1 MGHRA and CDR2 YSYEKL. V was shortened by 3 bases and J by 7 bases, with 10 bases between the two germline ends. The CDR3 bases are TGCGCCAGCAGCCAGCTACGAGGGAACACCATATATTTT. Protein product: CASSQLRGNTIYF.

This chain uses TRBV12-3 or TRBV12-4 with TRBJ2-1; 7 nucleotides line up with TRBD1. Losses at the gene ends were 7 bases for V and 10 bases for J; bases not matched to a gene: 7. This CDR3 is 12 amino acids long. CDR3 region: CASTQGLGEQFF. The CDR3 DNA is TGTGCCAGCACACAGGGGCTGGGGGAGCAGTTCTTC.

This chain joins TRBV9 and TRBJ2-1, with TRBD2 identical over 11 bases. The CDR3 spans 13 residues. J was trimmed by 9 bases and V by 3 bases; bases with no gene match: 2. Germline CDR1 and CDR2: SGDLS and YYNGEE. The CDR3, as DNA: TGTGCCAGCAGCGGAGGGACTAGCGGTGAGCAGTTCTTC. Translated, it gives CASSGGTSGEQFF.

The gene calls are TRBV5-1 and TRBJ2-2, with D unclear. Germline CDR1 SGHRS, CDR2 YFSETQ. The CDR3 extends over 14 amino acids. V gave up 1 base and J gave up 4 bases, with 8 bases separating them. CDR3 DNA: TGCGCCAGCAGCTTGAAGGGCTCCACCGGGGAGCTGTTTTTT. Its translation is CASSLKGSTGELFF.

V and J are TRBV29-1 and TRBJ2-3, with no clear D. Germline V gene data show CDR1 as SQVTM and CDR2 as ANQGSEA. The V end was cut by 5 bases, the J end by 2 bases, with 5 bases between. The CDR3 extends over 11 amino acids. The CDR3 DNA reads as TGCAGCGTTTACCCCACAGATACGCAGTATTTT. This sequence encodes CSVYPTDTQYF.

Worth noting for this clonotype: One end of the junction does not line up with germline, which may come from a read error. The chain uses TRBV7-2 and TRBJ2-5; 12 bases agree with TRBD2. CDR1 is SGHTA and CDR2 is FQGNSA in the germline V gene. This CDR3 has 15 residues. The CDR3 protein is CASSLAGTSGETQYF. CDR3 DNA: TGTGCCAGCAGTTTAGCCGGGACTAGCGGGGAGACCCAGTACTTC. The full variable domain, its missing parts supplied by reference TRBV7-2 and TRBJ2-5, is GAGVSQSPSNKVTEKGKDVELRCDPISGHTALYWYRQSLGQGLEFLIYFQGNSAPDKSGLPSDRFSAERTGGSVSTLTIQRTQQEDSAVYLCASSLAGTSGETQYFGPGTRLLVL.

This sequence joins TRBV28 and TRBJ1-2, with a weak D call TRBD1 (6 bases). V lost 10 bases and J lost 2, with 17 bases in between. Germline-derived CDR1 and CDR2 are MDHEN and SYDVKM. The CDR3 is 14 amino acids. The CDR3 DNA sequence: TGTGCCATCCATAACGACAGGTCAAACTATGGCTACACCTTC. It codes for CAIHNDRSNYGYTF.

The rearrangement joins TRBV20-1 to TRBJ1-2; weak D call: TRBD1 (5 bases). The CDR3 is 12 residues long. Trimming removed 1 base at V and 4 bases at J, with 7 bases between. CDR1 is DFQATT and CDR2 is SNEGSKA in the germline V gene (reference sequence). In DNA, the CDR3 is TGCAGTGCTAGAGGAGGGGCCTATGGCTACACCTTC. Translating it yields CSARGGAYGYTF.

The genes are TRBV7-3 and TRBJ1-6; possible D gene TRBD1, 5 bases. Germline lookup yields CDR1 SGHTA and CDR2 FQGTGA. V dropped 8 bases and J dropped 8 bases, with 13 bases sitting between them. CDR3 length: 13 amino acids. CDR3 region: CASRRQPDSPLHF. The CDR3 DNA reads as TGTGCCAGCCGAAGACAGCCGGATTCACCCCTCCACTTT.